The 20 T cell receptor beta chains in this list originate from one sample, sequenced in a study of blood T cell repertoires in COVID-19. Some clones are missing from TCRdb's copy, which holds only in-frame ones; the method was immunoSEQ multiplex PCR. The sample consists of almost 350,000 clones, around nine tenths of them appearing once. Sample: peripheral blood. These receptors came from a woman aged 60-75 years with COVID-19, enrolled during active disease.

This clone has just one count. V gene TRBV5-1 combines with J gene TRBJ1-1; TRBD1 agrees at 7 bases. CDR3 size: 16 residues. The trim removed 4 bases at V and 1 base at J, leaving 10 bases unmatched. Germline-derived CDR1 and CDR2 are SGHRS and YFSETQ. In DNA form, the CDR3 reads TGCGCCAGCAGCCGGAGAGCCGGGACAGAGAACACTGAAGCTTTCTTT. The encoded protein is CASSRRAGTENTEAFF.

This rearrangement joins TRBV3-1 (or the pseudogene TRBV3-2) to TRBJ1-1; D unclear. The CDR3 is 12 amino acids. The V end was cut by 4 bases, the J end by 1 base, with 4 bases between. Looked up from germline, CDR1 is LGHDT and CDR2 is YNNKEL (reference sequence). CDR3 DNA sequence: TGTGCCAGCAGCCCGGGGAACACTGAAGCTTTCTTT. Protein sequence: CASSPGNTEAFF.

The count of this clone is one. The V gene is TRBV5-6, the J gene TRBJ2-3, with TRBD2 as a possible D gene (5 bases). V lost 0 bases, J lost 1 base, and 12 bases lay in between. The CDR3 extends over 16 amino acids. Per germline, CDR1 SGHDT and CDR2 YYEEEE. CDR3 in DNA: TGTGCCAGCAGCTTGGCCCGGGGAGTACGCACAGATACGCAGTATTTT. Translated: CASSLARGVRTDTQYF.

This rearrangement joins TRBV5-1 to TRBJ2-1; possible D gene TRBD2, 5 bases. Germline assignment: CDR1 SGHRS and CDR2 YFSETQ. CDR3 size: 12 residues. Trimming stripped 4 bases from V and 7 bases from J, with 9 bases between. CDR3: CASSGTRNEQFF. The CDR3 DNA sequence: TGCGCCAGCAGCGGAACTAGAAATGAGCAGTTCTTC.

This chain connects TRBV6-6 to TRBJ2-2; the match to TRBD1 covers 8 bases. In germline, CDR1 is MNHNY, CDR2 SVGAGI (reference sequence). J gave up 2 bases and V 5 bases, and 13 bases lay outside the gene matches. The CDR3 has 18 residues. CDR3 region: CASSPRGQGADNTGELFF. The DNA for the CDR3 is TGTGCCAGCAGTCCTAGGGGGCAGGGGGCCGATAACACCGGGGAGCTGTTTTTT.

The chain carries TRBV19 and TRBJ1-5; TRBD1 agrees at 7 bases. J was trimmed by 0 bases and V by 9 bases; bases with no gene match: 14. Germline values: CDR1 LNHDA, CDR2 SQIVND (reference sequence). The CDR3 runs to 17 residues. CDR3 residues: CASSTRDSVYSNQPQHF. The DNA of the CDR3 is TGTGCCAGCAGCACTAGGGACAGCGTATATAGCAATCAGCCCCAGCATTTT.

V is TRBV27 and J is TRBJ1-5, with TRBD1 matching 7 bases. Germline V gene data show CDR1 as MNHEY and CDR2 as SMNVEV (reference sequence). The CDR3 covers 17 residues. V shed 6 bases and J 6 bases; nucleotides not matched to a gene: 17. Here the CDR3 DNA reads TGTGCCAGCAGCTACAAACCGCCAGGGGGTCGGTTTCAGCCCCAGCATTTT. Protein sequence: CASSYKPPGGRFQPQHF.

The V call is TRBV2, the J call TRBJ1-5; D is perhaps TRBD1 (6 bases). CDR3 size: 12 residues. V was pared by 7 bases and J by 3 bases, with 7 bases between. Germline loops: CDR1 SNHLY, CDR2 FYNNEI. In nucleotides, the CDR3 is TGTGCCAGCAACAGGGCCAATCAGCCCCAGCATTTT. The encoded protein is CASNRANQPQHF.

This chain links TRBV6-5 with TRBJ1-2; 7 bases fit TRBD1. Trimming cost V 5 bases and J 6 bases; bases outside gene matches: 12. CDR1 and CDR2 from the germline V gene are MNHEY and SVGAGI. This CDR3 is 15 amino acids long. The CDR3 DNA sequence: TGTGCCAGCAGTCTAAAGAGACCGGGACAGCATGGCTACACCTTC. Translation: CASSLKRPGQHGYTF.

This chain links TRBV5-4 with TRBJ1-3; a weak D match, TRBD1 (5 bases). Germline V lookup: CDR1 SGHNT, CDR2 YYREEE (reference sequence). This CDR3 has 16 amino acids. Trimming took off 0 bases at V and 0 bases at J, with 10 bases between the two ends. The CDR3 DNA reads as TGTGCCAGCAGCTTGGGACAGCAGAGCTCTGGAAACACCATATATTTT. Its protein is CASSLGQQSSGNTIYF. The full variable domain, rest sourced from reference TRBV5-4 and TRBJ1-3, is ETGVTQSPTHLIKTRGQQVTLRCSSQSGHNTVSWYQQALGQGPQFIFQYYREEENGRGNFPPRFSGLQFPNYSSELNVNALELDDSALYLCASSLGQQSSGNTIYFGEGSWLTVV.

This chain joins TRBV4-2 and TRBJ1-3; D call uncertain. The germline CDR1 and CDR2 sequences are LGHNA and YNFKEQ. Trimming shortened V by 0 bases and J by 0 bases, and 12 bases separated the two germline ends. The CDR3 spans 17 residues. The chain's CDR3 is CASSQDWPPFSGNTIYF. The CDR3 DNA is TGTGCCAGCAGCCAAGATTGGCCACCCTTCTCTGGAAACACCATATATTTT.

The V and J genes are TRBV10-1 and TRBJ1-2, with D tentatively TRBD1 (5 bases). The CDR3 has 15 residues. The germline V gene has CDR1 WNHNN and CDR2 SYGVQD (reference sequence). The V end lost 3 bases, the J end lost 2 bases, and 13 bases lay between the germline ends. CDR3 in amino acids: CASSDGTGWNYGYTF. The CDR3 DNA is TGCGCCAGCAGTGATGGCACAGGCTGGAACTATGGCTACACCTTC.

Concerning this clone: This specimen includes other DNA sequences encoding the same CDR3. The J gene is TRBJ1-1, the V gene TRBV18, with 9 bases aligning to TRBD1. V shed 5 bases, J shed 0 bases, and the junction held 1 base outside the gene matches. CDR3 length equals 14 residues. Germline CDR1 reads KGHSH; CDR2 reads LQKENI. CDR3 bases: TGTGCCAGCTCAGGGACAGGGCTGAACACTGAAGCTTTCTTT. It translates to CASSGTGLNTEAFF.

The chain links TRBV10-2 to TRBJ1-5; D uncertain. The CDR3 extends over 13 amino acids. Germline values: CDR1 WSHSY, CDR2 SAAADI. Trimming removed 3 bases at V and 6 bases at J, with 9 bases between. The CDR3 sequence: CASSEEHPQPQHF. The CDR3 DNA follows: TGCGCCAGCAGTGAAGAGCATCCTCAGCCCCAGCATTTT.

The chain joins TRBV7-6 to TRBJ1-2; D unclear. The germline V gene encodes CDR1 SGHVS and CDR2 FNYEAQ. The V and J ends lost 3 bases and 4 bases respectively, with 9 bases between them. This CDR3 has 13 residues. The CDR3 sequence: CASSLPGAYGYTF. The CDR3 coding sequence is TGTGCCAGCAGCTTGCCCGGAGCCTATGGCTACACCTTC.

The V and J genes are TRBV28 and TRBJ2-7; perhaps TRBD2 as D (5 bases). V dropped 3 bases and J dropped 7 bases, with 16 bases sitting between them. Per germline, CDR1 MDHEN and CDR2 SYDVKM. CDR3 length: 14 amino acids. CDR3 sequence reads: CASSLVEASGEQYF. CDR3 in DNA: TGTGCCAGCAGTTTGGTGGAGGCATCGGGGGAGCAGTACTTC.

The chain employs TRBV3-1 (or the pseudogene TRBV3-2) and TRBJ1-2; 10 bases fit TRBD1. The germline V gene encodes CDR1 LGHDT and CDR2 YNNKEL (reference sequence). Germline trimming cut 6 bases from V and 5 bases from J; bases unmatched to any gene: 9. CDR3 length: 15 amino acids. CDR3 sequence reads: CASSQPGQGHYGYTF. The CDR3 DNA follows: TGTGCCAGCAGTCAACCGGGACAGGGGCATTATGGCTACACCTTC.

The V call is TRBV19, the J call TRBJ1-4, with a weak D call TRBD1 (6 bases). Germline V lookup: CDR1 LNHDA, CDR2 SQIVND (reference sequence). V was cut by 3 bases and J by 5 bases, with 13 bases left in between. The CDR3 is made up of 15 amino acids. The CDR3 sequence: CASSMERGGNEKLFF. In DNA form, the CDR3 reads TGTGCCAGTAGTATGGAAAGGGGGGGAAATGAAAAACTGTTTTTT.

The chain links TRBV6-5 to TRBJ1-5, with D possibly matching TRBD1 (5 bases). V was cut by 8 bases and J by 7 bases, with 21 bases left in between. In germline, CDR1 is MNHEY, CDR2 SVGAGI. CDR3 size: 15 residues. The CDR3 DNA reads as TGTGCCAGCCAACCAACGGGGCGGGGTCGGCAGCCCCAGCATTTT. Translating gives CASQPTGRGRQPQHF.

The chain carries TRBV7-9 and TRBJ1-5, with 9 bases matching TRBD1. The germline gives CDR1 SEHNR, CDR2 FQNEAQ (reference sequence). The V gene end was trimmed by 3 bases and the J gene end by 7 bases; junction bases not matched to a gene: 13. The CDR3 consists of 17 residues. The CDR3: CASSLAEGQGLRQPQHF. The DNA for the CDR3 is TGTGCCAGCAGCTTGGCCGAGGGACAGGGTCTAAGGCAGCCCCAGCATTTT.